This entry lists 3 T cell receptor beta chains sequenced from one sample in a study of blood T cell repertoires in COVID-19. Some clones are missing from TCRdb's copy, which holds only in-frame ones; the method was immunoSEQ multiplex PCR. The data show 170,000 or so clones, around nine tenths seen once. Sequencing used peripheral blood. These receptors came from a woman in her 70s with COVID-19, enrolled during active disease.

In regard to this clone: Distinct nucleotide sequences in the sample also encode this CDR3. J is TRBJ1-4 and V is TRBV11-3, with D possibly TRBD1 on 5 matching bases. The CDR3 has 14 amino acids. The V gene lost 3 bases and the J gene lost 4 bases, with 9 bases spanning the gap. Germline CDR1 reads SGHNT; CDR2 reads YENEEA. The CDR3 loop reads CASSFGGSNEKLFF. Here the CDR3 DNA reads TGTGCCAGCAGCTTCGGGGGGAGTAATGAAAAACTGTTTTTT.

The J gene is TRBJ2-1, the V gene TRBV5-4; possible D gene TRBD1, 6 bases. The V end lost 0 bases, the J end lost 8 bases, and 12 bases lay between the germline ends. The germline gives CDR1 SGHNT, CDR2 YYREEE (reference sequence). The CDR3 totals 14 residues. The CDR3 nucleotides read TGTGCCAGCAGCTTGGAACAGGGTAACGATGAGCAGTTCTTC. Translation gives CASSLEQGNDEQFF.

The table lists this clone with a few counts. This chain joins TRBV6-6 and TRBJ2-5, with D possibly TRBD2 on 6 matching bases. Trimming took off 6 bases at V and 0 bases at J, with 14 bases between the two ends. CDR1 MNHNY and CDR2 SVGAGI come from the germline V gene (reference sequence). This CDR3 has 15 amino acids. The CDR3 DNA follows: TGTGCCAGCAGCCCAGCGGGCGGGAACCAAGAGACCCAGTACTTC. It yields the protein CASSPAGGNQETQYF.